These 4 T cell receptor beta chains originate from one sample sequenced in a study of blood T cell repertoires in COVID-19. Here immunoSEQ multiplex PCR was the method, and the copy in TCRdb shows in-frame clones only, minus some. The sample records about 230,000 clones, 65% to 90% being singletons. The sequenced sample was peripheral blood. The receptor source for this set is a woman aged 50 to 60 with acute or convalescent COVID-19.

The V and J genes are TRBV30 and TRBJ1-5; D may be TRBD1 (5 bases). The CDR3 runs to 13 residues. Trimming took off 4 bases at V and 5 bases at J, with 12 bases between the two ends. Germline V lookup: CDR1 GTSNPN, CDR2 SVGIG (reference sequence). Here the CDR3 DNA reads TGTGCCTGGACCCCCGGGGGGGATCAGCCCCAGCATTTT. Translated: CAWTPGGDQPQHF. Full variable domain (missing parts from reference TRBV30 and TRBJ1-5): SQTIHQWPATLVQPVGSPLSLECTVEGTSNPNLYWYRQAAGRGLQLLFYSVGIGQISSEVPQNLSASRPQDRQFILSSKKLLLSDSGFYLCAWTPGGDQPQHFGDGTRLSIL.

The chain links TRBV12-2 to TRBJ2-1; the table calls TRBD2, which could not be checked here. TRBV12-2 has pseudogene status. This CDR3 is 17 amino acids long. CDR3 sequence reads: CASRLEWGEITYNEQFF. The CDR3 region has the DNA TGTGCAAGTCGCTTAGAATGGGGGGAAATAACCTACAATGAGCAGTTCTTC.

The rearrangement joins TRBV21-1 to TRBJ1-5. TRBV21-1 is flagged as a pseudogene. CDR3 length: 15 amino acids. CDR3 region: CASSIHSPRDQPQHF. In nucleotides, the CDR3 is TGTGCCAGCAGCATACATTCCCCGAGGGATCAGCCCCAGCATTTT.

V is TRBV18 and J is TRBJ1-2; maybe TRBD1 (6 bases). The V gene lost 5 bases and the J gene lost 5 bases, with 15 bases spanning the gap. Germline V CDR1 and CDR2: KGHSH, LQKENI. The CDR3 runs to 14 residues. The CDR3 loop reads CASSTPDSLYGYTF. Here the CDR3 DNA reads TGTGCCAGCTCAACCCCGGACAGCTTATATGGCTACACCTTC.